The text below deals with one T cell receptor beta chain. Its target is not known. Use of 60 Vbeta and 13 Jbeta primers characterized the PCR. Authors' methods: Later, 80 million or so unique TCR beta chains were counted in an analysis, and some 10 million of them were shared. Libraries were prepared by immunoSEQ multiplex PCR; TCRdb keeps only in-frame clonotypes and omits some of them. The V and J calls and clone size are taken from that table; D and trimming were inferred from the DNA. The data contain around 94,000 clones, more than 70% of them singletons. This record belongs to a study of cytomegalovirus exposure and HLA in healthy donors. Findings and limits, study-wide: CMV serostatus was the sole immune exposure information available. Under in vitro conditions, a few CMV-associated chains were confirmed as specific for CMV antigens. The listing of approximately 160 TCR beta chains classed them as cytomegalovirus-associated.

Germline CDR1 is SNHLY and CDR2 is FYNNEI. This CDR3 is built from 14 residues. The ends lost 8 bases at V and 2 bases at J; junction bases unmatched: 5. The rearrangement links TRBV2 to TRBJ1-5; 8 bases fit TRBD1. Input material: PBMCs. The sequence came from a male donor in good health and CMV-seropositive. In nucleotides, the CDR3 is TGTGCCAGCGGGTCAGGGGGCCGCAATCAGCCCCAGCATTTT. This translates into CASGSGGRNQPQHF.